Below are 23 T cell receptor beta chains sequenced from a single sample in a study of T cells after posttransplantation cyclophosphamide. Sampled 1 year posttransplant, controls received myeloablative marrow transplants, methotrexate and a calcineurin inhibitor. Generated by immunoSEQ multiplex PCR, the TCRdb table keeps only in-frame clones and is missing some. The table has 15,000 to 20,000 clones, roughly 80% seen once. Sequenced material: PBMCs, taken around 410 days after allogeneic stem cell transplant with calcineurin inhibitor and methotrexate. All receptors come from a young adult male patient who received an allogeneic stem cell transplant from an unrelated donor, was CMV-positive, and had acute and chronic GVHD. Some T cells may have originated in the graft donor.

V gene TRBV9 combines with J gene TRBJ1-2, with D hard to call. V was cut by 4 bases and J by 0 bases, with 16 bases left in between. The germline V gene has CDR1 SGDLS and CDR2 YYNGEE. The CDR3 is 16 amino acids. The CDR3 sequence: CASSPHNSRPNYGYTF. The CDR3 DNA reads as TGTGCCAGCAGCCCCCATAACAGCAGACCTAACTATGGCTACACCTTC.

V is TRBV7-2 and J is TRBJ1-1; 11 positions match TRBD1. The CDR3 is 17 residues long. Germline V CDR1 and CDR2: SGHTA, FQGNSA. After removal of 5 bases from V and 0 bases from J, the junction contained 8 bases not matched to a gene. The CDR3 region has the DNA TGTGCCAGCAGCCCGGCCGGGACAGGGGGTATGAACACTGAAGCTTTCTTT. Its translation is CASSPAGTGGMNTEAFF. The full variable domain, its missing parts supplied by reference TRBV7-2 and TRBJ1-1, is GAGVSQSPSNKVTEKGKDVELRCDPISGHTALYWYRQSLGQGLEFLIYFQGNSAPDKSGLPSDRFSAERTGGSVSTLTIQRTQQEDSAVYLCASSPAGTGGMNTEAFFGQGTRLTVV.

V usage is TRBV7-8 and J usage is TRBJ2-3; 7 nucleotides agree with TRBD2. This CDR3 spans 14 amino acids. V was clipped by 6 bases and J by 2 bases; unmatched bases: 5. Germline CDR1 SGHVS, CDR2 FQNEAQ. CDR3 loop: CASSDGGTTDTQYF. The CDR3 coding sequence is TGTGCCAGCAGTGACGGGGGGACCACAGATACGCAGTATTTT.

The rearrangement joins TRBV19 to TRBJ2-7, with D possibly TRBD1 on 5 matching bases. V shed 1 base and J shed 5 bases, with 12 bases lying between them. The length of the CDR3 is 14 residues. Germline CDR1 is LNHDA and CDR2 is SQIVND (reference sequence). The CDR3 region is CASSIGQGINEQYF. In nucleotides, the CDR3 is TGTGCCAGTAGTATAGGCCAGGGAATCAACGAGCAGTACTTC. The full variable domain, in which reference TRBV19 and TRBJ2-7 provide the parts outside the CDR3, is DGGITQSPKYLFRKEGQNVTLSCEQNLNHDAMYWYRQDPGQGLRLIYYSQIVNDFQKGDIAEGYSVSREKKESFPLTVTSAQKNPTAFYLCASSIGQGINEQYFGPGTRLTVT.

The chain employs TRBV19 and TRBJ1-3, with D uncertain. Germline CDR1 and CDR2: LNHDA and SQIVND (reference sequence). CDR3 length equals 13 residues. The V end lost 5 bases, the J end lost 7 bases, and 12 bases lay between the germline ends. The CDR3 here is CASSWLGKNTIYF. For the CDR3, the DNA is TGTGCCAGTAGTTGGCTCGGGAAGAACACCATATATTTT.

The chain carries TRBV4-1 and TRBJ1-1, with no clear D. In germline, CDR1 is MGHRA, CDR2 YSYEKL. V was shortened by 0 bases and J by 4 bases, with 12 bases between the two germline ends. This CDR3 comprises 15 residues. This CDR3 reads CASSQDTAESTEAFF. Written as DNA, the CDR3 is TGCGCCAGCAGCCAAGATACGGCGGAGAGCACTGAAGCTTTCTTT.

The chain links TRBV4-3 to TRBJ2-5; perhaps TRBD2 as D (7 bases). This CDR3 comprises 16 residues. Germline assignment: CDR1 LGHNA and CDR2 YSLEER. V was pared by 2 bases and J by 5 bases, with 18 bases between. CDR3 in amino acids: CASSQWGTGGRETQYF. The CDR3 DNA follows: TGCGCCAGCAGCCAATGGGGGACGGGGGGCCGGGAGACCCAGTACTTC.

This sequence joins TRBV4-1 and TRBJ1-5; D is possibly TRBD1 (5 bases). Trimming stripped 0 bases from V and 1 base from J, with 7 bases between. Germline V CDR1 and CDR2: MGHRA, YSYEKL. The CDR3 runs 15 residues. The CDR3 loop reads CASSQEGGSNQPQHF. In nucleotides, the CDR3 is TGCGCCAGCAGCCAAGAGGGGGGAAGCAATCAGCCCCAGCATTTT.

The J gene is TRBJ1-4, the V gene TRBV5-1; maybe TRBD1 (6 bases). Germline CDR1 SGHRS, CDR2 YFSETQ. V lost 0 bases and J lost 5, with 11 bases in between. The length of the CDR3 is 15 residues. In DNA, the CDR3 is TGCGCCAGCAGCTTGGATGCAGGGGACAATGAAAAACTGTTTTTT. Its translation is CASSLDAGDNEKLFF.

The V gene is TRBV6-5, the J gene TRBJ2-5; maybe TRBD2 (5 bases). Trimming took off 3 bases at V and 1 base at J, with 9 bases between the two ends. The CDR3 covers 14 residues. CDR1 and CDR2 from the germline V gene are MNHEY and SVGAGI. This chain's CDR3 is CASSYTRAQETQYF. The DNA of the CDR3 is TGTGCCAGCAGTTATACTAGGGCCCAAGAGACCCAGTACTTC.

As DNA, the CDR3 is TGCAGCGTTGAACTGGGGGCATTTAACACTGAAGCTTTCTTT. Translating gives CSVELGAFNTEAFF. The chain is built from TRBV29-1 and TRBJ1-1, with a tentative D call TRBD1 (6 bases). The CDR3 runs 14 residues. Between the trimmed V and J ends, which lost 2 bases and 2 bases, there was a span of 12 bases. The V gene's germline CDR1 is SQVTM and CDR2 ANQGSEA.

The V call is TRBV6-6, the J call TRBJ1-1; possibly TRBD1 for D (5 bases). Germline V gene lookup returns CDR1 MNHNY and CDR2 SVGAGI (reference sequence). The CDR3 loop spans 12 amino acids. V lost 8 bases and J lost 3, with 10 bases in between. The CDR3 nucleotides are TGTGCCAGCCACGGGGGGGACACTGAAGCTTTCTTT. Protein product: CASHGGDTEAFF.

This clone was picked up a small number of times. J is TRBJ2-7 and V is TRBV6-6, with 9 bases identical to TRBD2. This CDR3 contains 14 residues. V was clipped by 2 bases and J by 3 bases; unmatched bases: 2. Per germline, CDR1 MNHNY and CDR2 SVGAGI (reference sequence). CDR3 bases: TGTGCCAGCAGTTACCGTAGCGGGGGCTACGAGCAGTACTTC. Protein: CASSYRSGGYEQYF.

The chain carries TRBV19 and TRBJ1-1; 9 nucleotides line up with TRBD1. The V and J ends lost 1 base and 5 bases, in that order; junction bases with no gene match: 11. The germline gives CDR1 LNHDA, CDR2 SQIVND (reference sequence). The CDR3 loop spans 17 amino acids. CDR3 sequence: CASSIVLGQGGWTEAFF. The DNA of the CDR3 is TGTGCCAGTAGTATAGTACTGGGACAGGGAGGATGGACTGAAGCTTTCTTT.

The gene calls are TRBV19 and TRBJ2-1; D gene uncertain. Germline V gene sequence: CDR1 LNHDA, CDR2 SQIVND (reference sequence). V shed 3 bases and J shed 6 bases, with 9 bases lying between them. CDR3 size: 13 residues. Here the CDR3 reads CASSIYSGNEQFF. The CDR3 bases are TGTGCCAGTAGTATCTACTCGGGCAATGAGCAGTTCTTC.

In regard to this clone: Germline is not matched at one junction end, which may reflect a read error. The V gene is TRBV4-3, the J gene TRBJ2-7, with 14 bases fitting TRBD2. The CDR3 totals 15 residues. Germline CDR1 and CDR2: LGHNA and YSLEER. The CDR3 loop is CASSLGTSGRSEQSF. CDR3 in DNA: TGCGCCAGCAGCCTCGGGACTAGCGGGAGAAGTGAGCAGTCCTTC.

The rearrangement links TRBV29-1 to TRBJ2-3, with D tentatively TRBD2 (5 bases). The germline V and J ends were trimmed by 3 bases and 2 bases, with 6 bases remaining between them. From germline, CDR1 is SQVTM and CDR2 ANQGSEA. This CDR3 contains 12 residues. The CDR3 here is CSVEEDTDTQYF. CDR3 bases: TGCAGCGTTGAGGAGGACACAGATACGCAGTATTTT.

Remarks on this clone: The junction departs from the called germline gene at one end, perhaps through a read error. V and J are TRBV5-4 and TRBJ2-7; D is unclear. The CDR3 is made up of 15 amino acids. Per the germline V gene, CDR1 is SGHNT and CDR2 is YYREEE (reference sequence). For the CDR3, the DNA is TGCGCCAGCAGCCAAGATGATTCCGCCGGTTACGAGCAGTACTTC. This sequence encodes CASSQDDSAGYEQYF.

The V gene is TRBV15, the J gene TRBJ1-1; D not certain. The CDR3 spans 14 residues. Germline CDR1 LNHNV, CDR2 YYDKDF (reference sequence). V was cut by 1 base and J by 8 bases, with 14 bases left in between. The CDR3, as DNA: TGTGCCACCAGCAGAGGGGTTACAGTCCAGGAAGCTTTCTTT. Its protein product is CATSRGVTVQEAFF. Filled out from reference TRBV15 and TRBJ1-1, the complete variable domain reads DAMVIQNPRYQVTQFGKPVTLSCSQTLNHNVMYWYQQKSSQAPKLLFHYYDKDFNNEADTPDNFQSRRPNTSFCFLDIRSPGLGDTAMYLCATSRGVTVQEAFFGQGTRLTVV.

This chain connects TRBV11-2 to TRBJ1-1; a possible D gene is TRBD1 (6 bases). Deletions cut 1 base from V and 5 bases from J, with 11 bases between. In germline, CDR1 is SGHAT, CDR2 FQNNGV. The CDR3 sequence is 14 residues long. The CDR3 DNA follows: TGTGCCAGCAGCTTAGCAGGGGAGTATACTGAAGCTTTCTTT. The encoded protein is CASSLAGEYTEAFF.

Notes on this clone: The sample holds other DNA sequences that translate to the same CDR3. The V call is TRBV9, the J call TRBJ1-6; maybe TRBD1 (5 bases). This CDR3 has 16 residues. The V gene lost 0 bases and the J gene lost 6 bases, with 13 bases spanning the gap. Germline-derived CDR1 and CDR2 are SGDLS and YYNGEE. The CDR3 DNA reads TGTGCCAGCAGCGTAGACCAGGGTGGTAGTAATTCACCCCTCCACTTT. This sequence encodes CASSVDQGGSNSPLHF. The whole variable domain, filled in from reference TRBV9 and TRBJ1-6, reads DSGVTQTPKHLITATGQRVTLRCSPRSGDLSVYWYQQSLDQGLQFLIQYYNGEERAKGNILERFSAQQFPDLHSELNLSSLELGDSALYFCASSVDQGGSNSPLHFGNGTRLTVT.

This clone was observed a few times. The chain has TRBV6-5 and TRBJ2-3; no clear D gene. CDR3 length equals 15 residues. The germline V gene encodes CDR1 MNHEY and CDR2 SVGAGI. V was trimmed by 0 bases and J by 0 bases, leaving 7 bases between them. The CDR3 is CASSYSDTSTDTQYF. The DNA of the CDR3 is TGTGCCAGCAGTTACTCCGACACTAGCACAGATACGCAGTATTTT.

This clone appeared a single time. The rearrangement links TRBV19 to TRBJ2-1, with 11 nucleotides matching TRBD2. The CDR3 is 16 residues long. CDR1 and CDR2 from the germline V gene are LNHDA and SQIVND (reference sequence). The junction had 5 bases not matched to a gene; V was cut back by 5 bases and J by 2 bases. This chain's CDR3 is CASSALAGVAYNEQFF. In DNA form, the CDR3 reads TGTGCCAGTAGTGCACTAGCGGGAGTGGCCTACAATGAGCAGTTCTTC.